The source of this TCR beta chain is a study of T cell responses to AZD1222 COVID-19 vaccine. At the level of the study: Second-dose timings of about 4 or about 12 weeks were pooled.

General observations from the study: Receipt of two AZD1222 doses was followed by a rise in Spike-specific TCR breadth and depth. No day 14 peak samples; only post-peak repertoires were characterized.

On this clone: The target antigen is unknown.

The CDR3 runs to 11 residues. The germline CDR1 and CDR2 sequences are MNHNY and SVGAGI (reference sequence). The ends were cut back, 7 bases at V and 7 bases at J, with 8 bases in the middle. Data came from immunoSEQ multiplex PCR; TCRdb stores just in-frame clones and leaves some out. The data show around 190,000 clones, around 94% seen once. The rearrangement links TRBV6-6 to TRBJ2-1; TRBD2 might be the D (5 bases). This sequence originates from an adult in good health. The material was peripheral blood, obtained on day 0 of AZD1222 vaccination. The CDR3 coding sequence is TGTGCCAGCATCGAGCGGAATGAGCAGTTCTTC. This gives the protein CASIERNEQFF.